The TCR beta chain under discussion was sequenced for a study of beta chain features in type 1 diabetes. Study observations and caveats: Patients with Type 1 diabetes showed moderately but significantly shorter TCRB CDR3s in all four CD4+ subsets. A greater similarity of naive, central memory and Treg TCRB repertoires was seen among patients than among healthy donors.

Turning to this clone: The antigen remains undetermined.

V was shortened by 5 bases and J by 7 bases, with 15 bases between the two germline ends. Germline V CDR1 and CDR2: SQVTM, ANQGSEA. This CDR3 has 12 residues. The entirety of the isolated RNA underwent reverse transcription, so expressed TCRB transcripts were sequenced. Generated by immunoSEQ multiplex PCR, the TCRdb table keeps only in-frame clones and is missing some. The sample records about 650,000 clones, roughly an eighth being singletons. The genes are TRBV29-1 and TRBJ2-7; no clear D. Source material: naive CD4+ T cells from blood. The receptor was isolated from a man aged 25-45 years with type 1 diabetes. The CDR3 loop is CSVLGAVGEQYF. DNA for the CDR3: TGCAGCGTTCTGGGCGCGGTGGGGGAGCAGTACTTC.